The 14 T cell receptor beta chains below come from one sample, sequenced in a study of chemoradiotherapy in HPV16-positive cancers (dated by TCRdb to the early 2020s). Libraries were built with the immunoSEQ multiplex PCR assay. TCRdb stores this immuneACCESS table with in-frame sequences only. Part of the clones is absent; in the studies checked, under half of the shortfall reflects unresolved V genes, and no reason is known for the rest. The sample table shows some 980 clones, and 77% are seen once. The top ten constitute 9.5% to 15% of the sample. The source was tumor tissue, collected from a patient who underwent chemoradiotherapy. These receptors were obtained from a human donor with HPV-associated anogenital cancer.

This chain joins TRBV9 and TRBJ1-6, with 9 bases matching TRBD1. CDR3 length: 14 amino acids. V lost 1 base and J lost 9; bases outside the gene matches: 2. CDR1 is SGDLS and CDR2 is YYNGEE in the germline V gene. The CDR3 DNA reads TGTGCCAGCAGCGTATCGGGACAGGGTTCACCCCTCCACTTT. It is translated as CASSVSGQGSPLHF. Combining the CDR3 with reference TRBV9 and TRBJ1-6 gives the whole variable domain DSGVTQTPKHLITATGQRVTLRCSPRSGDLSVYWYQQSLDQGLQFLIQYYNGEERAKGNILERFSAQQFPDLHSELNLSSLELGDSALYFCASSVSGQGSPLHFGNGTRLTVT.

The gene calls are TRBV5-4 and TRBJ1-2; no clear D gene. V was clipped by 4 bases and J by 2 bases, with 9 bases between them. Germline V CDR1 and CDR2: SGHNT, YYREEE (reference sequence). The CDR3 runs 13 residues. CDR3 sequence reads: CASSTDGNYGYTF. CDR3 sequence (DNA): TGTGCCAGCAGCACGGACGGGAACTATGGCTACACCTTC.

The chain couples TRBV10-3 to TRBJ1-5; D is uncertain. Trimming left V 5 bases short and J 0 bases short, with 17 bases between. The CDR3 is 17 amino acids. Germline V gene sequence: CDR1 ENHRY, CDR2 SYGVKD. As DNA, the CDR3 is TGTGCCATCAGTTCCACTGATCCGAAAGATAGCAATCAGCCCCAGCATTTT. It specifies CAISSTDPKDSNQPQHF.

J is TRBJ2-3 and V is TRBV7-9; D unresolved. The CDR3 covers 12 residues. Germline V CDR1 and CDR2: SEHNR, FQNEAQ (reference sequence). V lost 6 bases to trimming and J lost 5 bases, with 9 bases between them. The CDR3 reads CASRRYQDTQYF. The CDR3 DNA sequence: TGTGCCAGCAGGAGGTACCAAGATACGCAGTATTTT.

The rearrangement links TRBV4-3 to TRBJ2-6, with D maybe TRBD2 (5 bases). This CDR3 is 16 amino acids long. V dropped 0 bases and J dropped 1 base, with 7 bases sitting between them. Germline V CDR1 and CDR2: LGHNA, YSLEER. The DNA of the CDR3 is TGCGCCAGCAGCCAAGAAACGGGGTCTGGGGCCAACGTCCTGACTTTC. Translated: CASSQETGSGANVLTF.

V usage is TRBV5-7 and J usage is TRBJ1-3; D gene ambiguous. TRBV5-7 is flagged as an ORF with uncertain function. Trimming left V 5 bases short and J 3 bases short, with 9 bases between. The CDR3 sequence is 13 residues long. The CDR3: CASRLRGGNTIYF. CDR3 in DNA: TGTGCCAGCAGGTTGAGAGGTGGAAACACCATATATTTT.

J is TRBJ1-4 and V is TRBV19; 12 bases map to TRBD1. Per the germline V gene, CDR1 is LNHDA and CDR2 is SQIVND (reference sequence). V trimming: 5 bases; J trimming: 6 bases; junction bases outside the gene matches: 10. This CDR3 region has 17 residues. The CDR3 sequence is CASSPKGQGALDEKLFF. The DNA for the CDR3 is TGTGCCAGTAGTCCAAAGGGACAGGGGGCGCTTGATGAAAAACTGTTTTTT.

The table lists this clone with a few counts. The V and J genes are TRBV2 and TRBJ1-1, with no clear D. V was pared by 3 bases and J by 0 bases, with 8 bases between. Germline-derived CDR1 and CDR2 are SNHLY and FYNNEI. The length of the CDR3 is 14 residues. CDR3 nucleotides: TGTGCCAGCAGTGAGGGCGGCTTGAACACTGAAGCTTTCTTT. Its translation is CASSEGGLNTEAFF.

The chain couples TRBV9 to TRBJ2-1; no reliable D call. This CDR3 has 14 amino acids. V dropped 0 bases and J dropped 5 bases, with 9 bases sitting between them. Germline CDR1 SGDLS, CDR2 YYNGEE. For the CDR3, the DNA is TGTGCCAGCAGCGTAGGGAGTGTCGACAATGAGCAGTTCTTC. This translates into CASSVGSVDNEQFF.

The chain combines TRBV6-1 with TRBJ2-7; 7 positions agree with TRBD2. V gave up 3 bases and J gave up 6 bases; unmatched junction bases: 8. Looked up from germline, CDR1 is MNHNS and CDR2 is SASEGT. This CDR3 has 14 residues. This CDR3 is CASSEGGGSAEQYF. The CDR3 DNA sequence: TGTGCCAGCAGTGAGGGGGGGGGTAGCGCCGAGCAGTACTTC.

This chain joins TRBV27 and TRBJ2-7; 9 nucleotides line up with TRBD2. J was trimmed by 3 bases and V by 8 bases; bases with no gene match: 8. The CDR3 loop spans 14 amino acids. The germline CDR1 and CDR2 sequences are MNHEY and SMNVEV (reference sequence). The CDR3 DNA is TGTGCCAGCTCCCGGCGGGGGGGCAGCTACGAGCAGTACTTC. Protein: CASSRRGGSYEQYF.

V gene TRBV19 combines with J gene TRBJ2-7; 14 bases agree with TRBD2. With 5 bases clipped from V and 0 bases from J, the junction kept 3 bases outside the gene matches. This CDR3 contains 16 residues. Germline lookup yields CDR1 LNHDA and CDR2 SQIVND (reference sequence). This CDR3 reads CASSAGLAGGSYEQYF. CDR3 nucleotides: TGTGCCAGTAGTGCCGGACTAGCGGGGGGCTCCTACGAGCAGTACTTC.

This clone was counted a few times. The chain uses TRBV19 and TRBJ1-1; 7 nucleotides match TRBD1. Trimming removed 5 bases from V and 5 bases from J; junction bases left unmatched: 11. The CDR3 loop spans 15 amino acids. Per the germline V gene, CDR1 is LNHDA and CDR2 is SQIVND (reference sequence). This CDR3 is CASSFRNDRVTEAFF. CDR3 nucleotide sequence: TGTGCCAGTAGTTTCAGGAACGACAGGGTAACTGAAGCTTTCTTT.

V and J are TRBV7-9 and TRBJ2-2; no clear D. From germline, CDR1 is SEHNR and CDR2 FQNEAQ (reference sequence). V was pared by 6 bases and J by 4 bases, with 6 bases between. CDR3 size: 12 residues. The chain's CDR3 is CASRFITGELFF. The CDR3 bases are TGTGCCAGCAGATTCATCACCGGGGAGCTGTTTTTT.